This T cell receptor (beta chain) was sequenced for a study of post-analysis software for immune sequencing data. There are 12 residues in the CDR3. The V segment lost 4 bases and the J segment 6 bases; nucleotides outside the gene matches: 3. Germline CDR1 is DFQATT and CDR2 is SNEGSKA (reference sequence). cDNA libraries of TCR beta carried unique molecular identifiers. Using its own MiXCR run on the PCR reads, TCRdb lists one record per CDR3 protein. The repertoire holds under 200,000 distinct CDR3 sequences, around 36% seen once, with around 30% in the top ten. The sample here was blood, taken after autologous hematopoietic stem cell transplantation. The receptor was isolated from a girl under 18 with multiple sclerosis. The gene calls are TRBV20-1 and TRBJ2-1; 7 bases agree with TRBD2. The CDR3 DNA reads as TGCAGTGCTAACCCTAGCGGCAATGAGCAGTTCTTC. Its translation: CSANPSGNEQFF.